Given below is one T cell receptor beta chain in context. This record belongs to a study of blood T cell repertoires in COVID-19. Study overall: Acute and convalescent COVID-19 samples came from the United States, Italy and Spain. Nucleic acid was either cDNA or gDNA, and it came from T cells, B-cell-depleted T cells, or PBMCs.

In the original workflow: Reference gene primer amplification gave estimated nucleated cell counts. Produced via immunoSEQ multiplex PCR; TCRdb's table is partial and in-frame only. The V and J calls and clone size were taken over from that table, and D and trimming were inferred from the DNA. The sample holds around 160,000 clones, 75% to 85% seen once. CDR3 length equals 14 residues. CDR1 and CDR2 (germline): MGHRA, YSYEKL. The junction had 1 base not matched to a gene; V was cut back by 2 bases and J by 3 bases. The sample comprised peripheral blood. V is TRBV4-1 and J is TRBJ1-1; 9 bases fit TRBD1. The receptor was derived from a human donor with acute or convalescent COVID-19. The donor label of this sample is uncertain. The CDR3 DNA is TGCGCCAGCAGCCAATGGACAGGGGACACTGAAGCTTTCTTT. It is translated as CASSQWTGDTEAFF.